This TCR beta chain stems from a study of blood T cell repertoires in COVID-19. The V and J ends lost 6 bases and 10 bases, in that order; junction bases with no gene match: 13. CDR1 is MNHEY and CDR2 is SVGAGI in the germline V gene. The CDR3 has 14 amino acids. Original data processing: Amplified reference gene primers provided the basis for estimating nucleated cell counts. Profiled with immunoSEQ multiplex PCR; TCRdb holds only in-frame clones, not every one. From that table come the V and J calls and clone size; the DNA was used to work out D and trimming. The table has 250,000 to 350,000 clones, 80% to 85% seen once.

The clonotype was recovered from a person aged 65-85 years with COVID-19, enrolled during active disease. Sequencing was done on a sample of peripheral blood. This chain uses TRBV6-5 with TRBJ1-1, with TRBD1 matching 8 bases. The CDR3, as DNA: TGTGCCAGCAGCCCAAAGGACAGGGCAATTATAGCTTTCTTT. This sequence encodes CASSPKDRAIIAFF.